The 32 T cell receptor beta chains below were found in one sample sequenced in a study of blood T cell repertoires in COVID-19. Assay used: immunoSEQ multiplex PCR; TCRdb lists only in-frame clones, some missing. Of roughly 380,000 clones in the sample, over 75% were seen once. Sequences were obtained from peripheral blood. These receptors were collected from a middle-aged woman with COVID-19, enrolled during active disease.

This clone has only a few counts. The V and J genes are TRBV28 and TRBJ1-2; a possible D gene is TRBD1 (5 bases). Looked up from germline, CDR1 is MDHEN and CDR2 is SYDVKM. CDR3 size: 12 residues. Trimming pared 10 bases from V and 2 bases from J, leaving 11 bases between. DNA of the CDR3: TGTGCCATCGCGACAGTAAACTATGGCTACACCTTC. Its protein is CAIATVNYGYTF.

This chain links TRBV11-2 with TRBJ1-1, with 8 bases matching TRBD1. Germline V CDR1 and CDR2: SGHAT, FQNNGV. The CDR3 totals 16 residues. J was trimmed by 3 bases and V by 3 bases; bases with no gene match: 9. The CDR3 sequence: CASSLVAGGAYTEAFF. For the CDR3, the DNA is TGTGCCAGCAGCTTGGTAGCAGGGGGCGCCTACACTGAAGCTTTCTTT.

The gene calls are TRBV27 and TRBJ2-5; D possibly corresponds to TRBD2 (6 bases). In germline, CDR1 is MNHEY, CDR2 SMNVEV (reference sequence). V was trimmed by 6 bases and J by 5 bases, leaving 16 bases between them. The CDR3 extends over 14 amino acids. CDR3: CASSPREAQETQYF. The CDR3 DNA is TGTGCCAGCAGCCCCAGGGAGGCGCAGGAGACCCAGTACTTC.

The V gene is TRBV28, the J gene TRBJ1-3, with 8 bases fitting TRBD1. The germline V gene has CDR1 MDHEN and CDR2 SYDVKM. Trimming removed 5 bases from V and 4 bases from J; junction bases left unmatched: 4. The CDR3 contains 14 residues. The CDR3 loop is CASSDRGPGNTIYF. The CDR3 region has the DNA TGTGCCAGCAGTGACAGGGGCCCCGGAAACACCATATATTTT.

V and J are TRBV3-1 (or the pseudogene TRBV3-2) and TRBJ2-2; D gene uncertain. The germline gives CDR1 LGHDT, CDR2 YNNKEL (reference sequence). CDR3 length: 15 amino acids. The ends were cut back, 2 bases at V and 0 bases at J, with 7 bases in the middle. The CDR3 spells CASSQTMANTGELFF. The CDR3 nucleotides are TGTGCCAGCAGCCAAACAATGGCGAACACCGGGGAGCTGTTTTTT.

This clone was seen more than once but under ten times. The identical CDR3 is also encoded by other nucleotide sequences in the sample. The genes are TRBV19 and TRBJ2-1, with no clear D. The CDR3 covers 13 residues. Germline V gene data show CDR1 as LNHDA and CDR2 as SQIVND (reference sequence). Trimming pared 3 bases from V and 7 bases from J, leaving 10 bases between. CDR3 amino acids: CASSIRGRNEQFF. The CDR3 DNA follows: TGTGCCAGTAGTATTCGTGGTCGGAATGAGCAGTTCTTC.

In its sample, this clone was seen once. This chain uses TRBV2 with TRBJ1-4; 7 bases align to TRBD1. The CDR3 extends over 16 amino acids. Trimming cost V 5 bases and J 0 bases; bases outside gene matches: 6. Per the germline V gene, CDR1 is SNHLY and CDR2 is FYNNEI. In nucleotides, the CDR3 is TGTGCCAGCAGTAAGGACAGGCCTGCAACTAATGAAAAACTGTTTTTT. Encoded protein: CASSKDRPATNEKLFF. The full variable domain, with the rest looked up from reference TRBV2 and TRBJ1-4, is EPEVTQTPSHQVTQMGQEVILRCVPISNHLYFYWYRQILGQKVEFLVSFYNNEISEKSEIFDDQFSVERPDGSNFTLKIRSTKLEDSAMYFCASSKDRPATNEKLFFGSGTQLSVL.

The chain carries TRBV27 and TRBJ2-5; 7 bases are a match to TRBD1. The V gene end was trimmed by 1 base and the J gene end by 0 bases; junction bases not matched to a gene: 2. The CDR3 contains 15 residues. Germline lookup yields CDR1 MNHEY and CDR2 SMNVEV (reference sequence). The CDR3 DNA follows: TGTGCCAGCAGTTTATTGACAGGGCACCAAGAGACCCAGTACTTC. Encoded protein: CASSLLTGHQETQYF.

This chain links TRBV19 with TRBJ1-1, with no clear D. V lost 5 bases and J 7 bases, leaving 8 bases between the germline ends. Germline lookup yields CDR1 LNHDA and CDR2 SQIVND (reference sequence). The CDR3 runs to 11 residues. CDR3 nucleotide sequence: TGTGCCAGTAGTTTCTCAGGTGAAGCTTTCTTT. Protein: CASSFSGEAFF. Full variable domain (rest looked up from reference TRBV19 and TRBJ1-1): DGGITQSPKYLFRKEGQNVTLSCEQNLNHDAMYWYRQDPGQGLRLIYYSQIVNDFQKGDIAEGYSVSREKKESFPLTVTSAQKNPTAFYLCASSFSGEAFFGQGTRLTVV.

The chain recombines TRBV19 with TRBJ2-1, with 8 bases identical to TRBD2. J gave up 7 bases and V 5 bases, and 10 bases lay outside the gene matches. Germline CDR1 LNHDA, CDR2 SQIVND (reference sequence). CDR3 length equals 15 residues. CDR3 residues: CASSPGLAGWNEQFF. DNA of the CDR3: TGTGCCAGTAGTCCTGGACTAGCCGGTTGGAATGAGCAGTTCTTC.

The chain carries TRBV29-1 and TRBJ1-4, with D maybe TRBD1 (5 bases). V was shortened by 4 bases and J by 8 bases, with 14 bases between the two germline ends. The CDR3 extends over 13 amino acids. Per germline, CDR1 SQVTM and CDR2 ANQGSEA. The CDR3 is CSVGEGESEKLFF. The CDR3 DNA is TGCAGCGTTGGAGAAGGGGAATCGGAAAAACTGTTTTTT.

CDR3 in amino acids: CASSVALVRETQYF. CDR3 DNA: TGTGCCAGCAGCGTAGCCCTCGTGAGAGAGACCCAGTACTTC. The V and J genes are TRBV9 and TRBJ2-5; D is undetermined. The CDR3 extends over 14 amino acids. Trimming pared 0 bases from V and 4 bases from J, leaving 10 bases between. The germline CDR1 and CDR2 sequences are SGDLS and YYNGEE.

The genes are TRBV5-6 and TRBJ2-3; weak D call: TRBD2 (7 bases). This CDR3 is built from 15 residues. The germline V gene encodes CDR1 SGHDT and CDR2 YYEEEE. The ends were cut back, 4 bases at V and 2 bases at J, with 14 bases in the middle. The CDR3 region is CASSPRGALTDTQYF. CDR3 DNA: TGTGCCAGCAGCCCCCGGGGGGCTCTCACAGATACGCAGTATTTT.

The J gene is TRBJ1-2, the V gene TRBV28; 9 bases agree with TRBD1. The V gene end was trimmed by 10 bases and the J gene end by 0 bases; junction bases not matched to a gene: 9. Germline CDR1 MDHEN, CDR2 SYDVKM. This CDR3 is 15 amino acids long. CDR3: CATSGTGITNYGYTF. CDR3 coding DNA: TGTGCCACCTCCGGGACAGGGATCACTAACTATGGCTACACCTTC.

The CDR3 reads CASRPPRGRNTGELFF. CDR3 bases: TGTGCCAGCAGACCACCCCGGGGGAGGAACACCGGGGAGCTGTTTTTT. The chain employs TRBV28 and TRBJ2-2; TRBD2 is a possible D gene (6 bases). The germline V gene encodes CDR1 MDHEN and CDR2 SYDVKM. The ends were cut back, 6 bases at V and 1 base at J, with 15 bases in the middle. The CDR3 covers 16 residues.

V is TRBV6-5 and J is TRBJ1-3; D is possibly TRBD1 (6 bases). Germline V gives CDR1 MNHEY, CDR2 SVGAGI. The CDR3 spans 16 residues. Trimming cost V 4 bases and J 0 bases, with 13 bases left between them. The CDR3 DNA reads TGTGCCAGCAGTTCCGGGGGGCTCCTCTCTGGAAACACCATATATTTT. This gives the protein CASSSGGLLSGNTIYF.

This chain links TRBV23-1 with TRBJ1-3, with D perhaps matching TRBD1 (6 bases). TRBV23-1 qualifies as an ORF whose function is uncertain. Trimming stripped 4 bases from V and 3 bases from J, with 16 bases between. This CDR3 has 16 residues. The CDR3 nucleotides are TGCGCCAGCAGTCCGCGGGGGGCTGTGGGTGGAAACACCATATATTTT. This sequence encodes CASSPRGAVGGNTIYF.

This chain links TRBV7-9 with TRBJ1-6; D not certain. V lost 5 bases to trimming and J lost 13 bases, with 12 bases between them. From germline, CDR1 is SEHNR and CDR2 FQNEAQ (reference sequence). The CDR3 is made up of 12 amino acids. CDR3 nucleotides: TGTGCCAGCAGCCGGCCGGGGTTGCCCCTCCACTTT. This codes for CASSRPGLPLHF.

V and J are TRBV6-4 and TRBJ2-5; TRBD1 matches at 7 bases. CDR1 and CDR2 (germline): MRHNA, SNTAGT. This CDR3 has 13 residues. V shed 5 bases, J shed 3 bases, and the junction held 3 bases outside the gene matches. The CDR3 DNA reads TGTGCCAGCAGTCCCACAGGGGAAGAGACCCAGTACTTC. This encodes CASSPTGEETQYF.

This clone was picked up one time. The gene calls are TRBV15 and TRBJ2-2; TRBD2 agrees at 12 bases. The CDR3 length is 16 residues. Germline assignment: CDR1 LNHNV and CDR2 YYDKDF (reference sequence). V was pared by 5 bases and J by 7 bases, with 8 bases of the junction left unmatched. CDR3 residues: CATSGDLAGGVGELFF. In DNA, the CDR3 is TGTGCCACCAGCGGGGACCTAGCGGGAGGGGTCGGGGAGCTGTTTTTT.

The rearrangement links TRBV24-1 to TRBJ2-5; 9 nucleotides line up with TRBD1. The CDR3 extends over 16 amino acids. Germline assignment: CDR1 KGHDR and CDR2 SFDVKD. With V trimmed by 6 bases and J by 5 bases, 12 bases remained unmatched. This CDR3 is CATSQGQGPFSETQYF. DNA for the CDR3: TGTGCCACCAGTCAGGGACAGGGCCCTTTCTCGGAGACCCAGTACTTC.

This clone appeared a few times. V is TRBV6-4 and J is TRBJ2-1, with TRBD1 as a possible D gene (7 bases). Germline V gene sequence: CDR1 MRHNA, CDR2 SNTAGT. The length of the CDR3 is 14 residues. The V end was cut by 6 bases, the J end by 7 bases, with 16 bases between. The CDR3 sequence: CASSPGSGGNEQFF. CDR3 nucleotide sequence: TGTGCCAGCAGCCCAGGTTCAGGGGGGAATGAGCAGTTCTTC.

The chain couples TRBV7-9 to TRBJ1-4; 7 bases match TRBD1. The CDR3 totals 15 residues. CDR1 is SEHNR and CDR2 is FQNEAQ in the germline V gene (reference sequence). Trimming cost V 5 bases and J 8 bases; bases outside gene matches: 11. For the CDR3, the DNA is TGTGCCAGCAGCCCTAGGGGCAGGGGGACCGAAAAACTGTTTTTT. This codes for CASSPRGRGTEKLFF.

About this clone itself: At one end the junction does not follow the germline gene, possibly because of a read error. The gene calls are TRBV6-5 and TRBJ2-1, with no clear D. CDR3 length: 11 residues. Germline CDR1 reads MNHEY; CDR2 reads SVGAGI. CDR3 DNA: TGTGTCAGCACCAGCTCGGGTGAGCAGTTCTTC. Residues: CVSTSSGEQFF.

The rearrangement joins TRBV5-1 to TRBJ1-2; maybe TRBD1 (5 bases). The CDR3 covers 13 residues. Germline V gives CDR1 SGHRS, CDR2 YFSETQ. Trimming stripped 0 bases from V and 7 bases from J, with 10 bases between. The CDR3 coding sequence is TGCGCCAGCAGCTTGGAGGGGCACTCTGGCTACACCTTC. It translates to CASSLEGHSGYTF.

CDR3 nucleotides: TGTGCCAGCAGTCCCCCTCGAGGCAGGGTCGATGAAAAACTGTTTTTT. It yields the protein CASSPPRGRVDEKLFF. V is TRBV28 and J is TRBJ1-4, with D maybe TRBD1 (5 bases). The ends were cut back, 5 bases at V and 6 bases at J, with 19 bases in the middle. The length of the CDR3 is 16 residues. Germline CDR1 and CDR2: MDHEN and SYDVKM. The whole variable domain, filled in from reference TRBV28 and TRBJ1-4, reads DVKVTQSSRYLVKRTGEKVFLECVQDMDHENMFWYRQDPGLGLRLIYFSYDVKMKEKGDIPEGYSVSREKKERFSLILESASTNQTSMYLCASSPPRGRVDEKLFFGSGTQLSVL.

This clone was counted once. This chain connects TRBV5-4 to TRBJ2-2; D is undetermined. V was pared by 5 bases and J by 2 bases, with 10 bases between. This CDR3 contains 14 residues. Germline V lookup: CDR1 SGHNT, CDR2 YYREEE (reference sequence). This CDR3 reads CASRVEQNTGELFF. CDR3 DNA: TGTGCCAGCAGGGTGGAGCAAAACACCGGGGAGCTGTTTTTT.

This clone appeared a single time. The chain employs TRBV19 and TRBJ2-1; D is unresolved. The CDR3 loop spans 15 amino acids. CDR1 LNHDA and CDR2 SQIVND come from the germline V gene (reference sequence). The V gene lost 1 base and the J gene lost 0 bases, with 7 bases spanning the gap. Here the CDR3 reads CASSIVVSSYNEQFF. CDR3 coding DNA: TGTGCCAGTAGTATAGTGGTTAGCTCCTACAATGAGCAGTTCTTC.

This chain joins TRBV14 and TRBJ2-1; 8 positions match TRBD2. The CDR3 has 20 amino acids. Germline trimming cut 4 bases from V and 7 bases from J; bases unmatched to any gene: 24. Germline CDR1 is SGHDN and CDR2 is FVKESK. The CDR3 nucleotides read TGTGCCAGCAGCCCACCAGTAGACATAGCGGGGATCCGTTGGGGGAATGAGCAGTTCTTC. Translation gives CASSPPVDIAGIRWGNEQFF.

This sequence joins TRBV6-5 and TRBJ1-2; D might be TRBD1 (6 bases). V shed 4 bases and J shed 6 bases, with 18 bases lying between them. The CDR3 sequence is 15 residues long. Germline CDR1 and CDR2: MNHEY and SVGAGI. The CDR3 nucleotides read TGTGCCAGCAGTTCGACCCCCGGGACACCAAATGGCTACACCTTC. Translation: CASSSTPGTPNGYTF.

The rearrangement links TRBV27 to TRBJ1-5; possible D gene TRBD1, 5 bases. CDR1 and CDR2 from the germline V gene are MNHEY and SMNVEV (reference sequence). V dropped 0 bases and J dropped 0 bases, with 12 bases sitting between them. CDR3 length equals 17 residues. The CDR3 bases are TGTGCCAGCAGTTTATCGAAGGATAGGGGTAGCAATCAGCCCCAGCATTTT. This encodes CASSLSKDRGSNQPQHF.

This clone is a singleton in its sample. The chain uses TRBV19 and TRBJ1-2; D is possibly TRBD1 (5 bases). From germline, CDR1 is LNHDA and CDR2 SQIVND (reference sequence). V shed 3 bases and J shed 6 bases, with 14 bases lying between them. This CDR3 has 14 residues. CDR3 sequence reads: CASSMSQGRDGYTF. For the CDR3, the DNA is TGTGCCAGTAGTATGTCCCAGGGTAGGGATGGCTACACCTTC.